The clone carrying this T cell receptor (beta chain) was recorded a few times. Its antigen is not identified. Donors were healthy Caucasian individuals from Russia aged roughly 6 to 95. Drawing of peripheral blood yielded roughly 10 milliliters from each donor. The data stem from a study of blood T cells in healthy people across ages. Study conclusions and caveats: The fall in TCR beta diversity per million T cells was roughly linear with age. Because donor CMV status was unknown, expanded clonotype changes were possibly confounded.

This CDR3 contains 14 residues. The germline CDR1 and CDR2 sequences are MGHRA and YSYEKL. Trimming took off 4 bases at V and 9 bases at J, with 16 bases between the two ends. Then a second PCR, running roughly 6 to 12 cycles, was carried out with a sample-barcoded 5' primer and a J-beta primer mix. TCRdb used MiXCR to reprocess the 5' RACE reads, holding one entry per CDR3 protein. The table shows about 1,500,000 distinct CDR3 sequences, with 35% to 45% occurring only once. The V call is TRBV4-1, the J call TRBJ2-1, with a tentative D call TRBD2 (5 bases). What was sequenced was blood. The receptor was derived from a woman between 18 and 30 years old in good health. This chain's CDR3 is CASSPRSGSPEQFF. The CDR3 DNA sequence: TGCGCCAGCAGCCCAAGATCGGGATCACCTGAGCAGTTCTTC.